This paragraph reports one T cell receptor (beta chain). Its antigen is not known. Assay used: immunoSEQ multiplex PCR; TCRdb lists only in-frame clones, some missing. The data contain about 140,000 clones, more than 75% of them singletons. These data belong to a study of T cell responses to AZD1222 COVID-19 vaccine. General observations from the study: Repertoire samples came only from after the peak T cell response. The study found Spike-specific TCR breadth and depth rose after two AZD1222 doses. Mostly white British, mostly female donors; authors suggested clonal diversity may be underestimated.

The V and J ends lost 7 bases and 5 bases respectively, with 24 bases between them. The CDR3 totals 18 residues. Germline CDR1 and CDR2: MDHEN and SYDVKM. The sample here was peripheral blood, taken 28 days after the second AZD1222 dose. This clonotype was obtained from an adult who received the AZD1222 COVID-19 vaccine. This chain uses TRBV28 with TRBJ1-6; maybe TRBD1 (5 bases). Here the CDR3 reads CASTLYGSGSRDNSPLHF. The CDR3 DNA is TGTGCCAGCACTCTTTACGGTTCAGGGAGTCGGGATAATTCACCCCTCCACTTT. Using reference TRBV28 and TRBJ1-6 for the parts outside the CDR3, the full variable domain is DVKVTQSSRYLVKRTGEKVFLECVQDMDHENMFWYRQDPGLGLRLIYFSYDVKMKEKGDIPEGYSVSREKKERFSLILESASTNQTSMYLCASTLYGSGSRDNSPLHFGNGTRLTVT.